Shown below are 11 T cell receptor beta chains from a single sample sequenced in a study of Graves' ophthalmopathy and Graves' hyperthyroidism. The authors amplified TCR beta CDR3 regions, and they did so from RNA transcripts for repertoire sequencing. HTBI primers were used in a first-round RT-PCR, which preceded a second-round multiplex PCR. TCRdb ran MiXCR on the multiplex PCR reads and lists one entry per CDR3 protein. The table lists about 1.2 million distinct CDR3 sequences, less than 45% of them singletons. Material: peripheral blood or thyroid tissue (not recorded which). These receptors were obtained from an adult man with Graves' hyperthyroidism.

At least ten counts were recorded for this clonotype. The V call is TRBV29-1, the J call TRBJ1-2; 8 nucleotides align to TRBD1. Germline V CDR1 and CDR2: SQVTM, ANQGSEA. The V segment lost 4 bases and the J segment 4 bases; nucleotides outside the gene matches: 5. The CDR3 loop spans 13 amino acids. Here the CDR3 DNA reads TGCAGCGTTGGGACAGGGCCGCGCTATGGCTACACCTTC. Its protein is CSVGTGPRYGYTF.

The chain employs TRBV4-2 and TRBJ1-2; 8 bases line up with TRBD1. With V trimmed by 4 bases and J by 1 base, 8 bases remained unmatched. This CDR3 contains 16 residues. Germline CDR1 LGHNA, CDR2 YNFKEQ. The CDR3 reads CASSLTTGGGNYGYTF. The CDR3 nucleotides are TGTGCCAGCAGCCTTACCACAGGGGGGGGTAACTATGGCTACACCTTC.

Details on this clonotype: Being one base from a much bigger clone, this may be a read error. This chain joins TRBV10-3 and TRBJ2-2; D may be TRBD1 (6 bases). Germline loops: CDR1 ENHRY, CDR2 SYGVKD. This CDR3 is 14 amino acids long. V was shortened by 10 bases and J by 0 bases, with 12 bases between the two germline ends. CDR3 residues: CATKGDTNTGELFF. In nucleotides, the CDR3 is TGTGCCACCAAGGGGGACACGAACACCGGGGAGCTGTTTTTT.

This clonotype was seen repeatedly, ten times or more. The V gene is TRBV19, the J gene TRBJ2-2; TRBD1 is a possible D gene (6 bases). CDR1 is LNHDA and CDR2 is SQIVND in the germline V gene (reference sequence). V was trimmed by 6 bases and J by 1 base, leaving 12 bases between them. The CDR3 loop spans 15 amino acids. CDR3 sequence reads: CASSTQGQNTGELFF. CDR3 DNA sequence: TGTGCCAGTAGCACCCAGGGGCAGAACACCGGGGAGCTGTTTTTT. The variable domain in full, with the rest retrieved from reference TRBV19 and TRBJ2-2, is DGGITQSPKYLFRKEGQNVTLSCEQNLNHDAMYWYRQDPGQGLRLIYYSQIVNDFQKGDIAEGYSVSREKKESFPLTVTSAQKNPTAFYLCASSTQGQNTGELFFGEGSRLTVL.

In its sample, this clonotype was seen a few times. The J gene is TRBJ1-1, the V gene TRBV12-5; D gene uncertain. The CDR3 is made up of 15 amino acids. With 1 base removed from V and 4 bases from J, the gap between germline ends came to 13 bases. Germline V gives CDR1 LGHNT, CDR2 FRNRAP. CDR3 sequence (DNA): TGTGCTAGTGGTTTGGGAGCTCCGGGAACCACTGAAGCTTTCTTT. Its translation is CASGLGAPGTTEAFF.

The chain is built from TRBV10-3 and TRBJ1-2; D is possibly TRBD1 (6 bases). The CDR3 is made up of 13 amino acids. The V gene's germline CDR1 is ENHRY and CDR2 SYGVKD. Trimming left V 4 bases short and J 7 bases short, with 13 bases between. This CDR3 is CAISVTQGFGYTF. The CDR3 DNA follows: TGTGCCATCAGTGTAACGCAGGGGTTTGGCTACACCTTC.

On this clonotype: An end of the junction differs from the germline gene, which may be a read error. J is TRBJ2-6 and V is TRBV29-1, with D possibly TRBD2 on 7 matching bases. CDR1 SQVTM and CDR2 ANQGSEA come from the germline V gene. The CDR3 has 13 amino acids. Written as DNA, the CDR3 is TGCAGCGTTGTATTGGGGGGGGCCTACGTCCTGACTTTC. Its translation: CSVVLGGAYVLTF.

This clonotype has more than one count but fewer than ten. The chain combines TRBV11-2 with TRBJ2-7; 10 nucleotides agree with TRBD2. The CDR3 length is 15 residues. Germline V CDR1 and CDR2: SGHAT, FQNNGV. V was pared by 5 bases and J by 5 bases, with 9 bases of the junction left unmatched. In DNA form, the CDR3 reads TGTGCCAGCAGCAAGGGACTAGCGAATTTCAACGAGCAGTACTTC. Protein sequence: CASSKGLANFNEQYF. The full variable domain, in which reference TRBV11-2 and TRBJ2-7 provide the parts outside the CDR3, is EAGVAQSPRYKIIEKRQSVAFWCNPISGHATLYWYQQILGQGPKLLIQFQNNGVVDDSQLPKDRFSAERLKGVDSTLKIQPAKLEDSAVYLCASSKGLANFNEQYFGPGTRLTVT.

As regards this clonotype: At one boundary the junction diverges from the germline segment, which might be a read error. This chain uses TRBV5-1 with TRBJ2-7, with D uncertain. CDR1 is SGHRS and CDR2 is YFSETQ in the germline V gene. The CDR3 has 12 amino acids. CDR3 in amino acids: CDSSLAGREQYF. CDR3 nucleotides: TGCGACAGCAGCTTGGCAGGACGCGAGCAGTACTTC.

V is TRBV4-1 and J is TRBJ2-5, with D maybe TRBD2 (6 bases). This CDR3 contains 14 residues. The germline V gene encodes CDR1 MGHRA and CDR2 YSYEKL. The V end lost 2 bases, the J end lost 5 bases, and 12 bases lay between the germline ends. The CDR3 DNA follows: TGCGCCAGCAGCCAACCGGGCGGAGGGGAGACCCAGTACTTC. Amino acids: CASSQPGGGETQYF.

The genes are TRBV10-1 and TRBJ2-3, with D hard to call. V lost 5 bases, J lost 6 bases, and 12 bases lay in between. Per germline, CDR1 WNHNN and CDR2 SYGVQD (reference sequence). This CDR3 is built from 13 residues. CDR3 nucleotide sequence: TGCGCCAGCAGTCGATTACTTAGGGATACGCAGTATTTT. Translation gives CASSRLLRDTQYF.